One sample yielded the 5 T cell receptor beta chains listed below, sequenced in a study of Ad26.COV2.S vaccination and SARS-CoV-2 variants (dated by TCRdb to about 2021). Per the publication, the treatment or condition label means: approximately 18 received Ad26.COV2.S at low or high dose, single or two shots; about 5 received placebo; per-sample allocation not given. Repertoires of vaccine and placebo recipients were sequenced from samples collected on day 63 after the first injection. The library relied on the immunoSEQ multiplex PCR assay. TCRdb limited this immuneACCESS table to in-frame rearrangements with V and J called. A share of clones is missing; checked studies link under half to unresolved V genes, and the rest is unexplained. This sample holds some 450,000 clones; less than 95% were observed only once. The ten biggest clones cover approximately 4.5% of the sample. Sequencing was performed on peripheral blood, taken in a trial of Ad26.COV2.S vaccine versus placebo. These receptors were obtained from a person between 18 and 60 years old who received the Ad26.COV2.S COVID-19 vaccine or a placebo.

The table lists this clone with a count of one. The V call is TRBV9, the J call TRBJ2-3, with TRBD2 identical over 7 bases. The ends lost 7 bases at V and 1 base at J; junction bases unmatched: 6. Per the germline V gene, CDR1 is SGDLS and CDR2 is YYNGEE. This CDR3 is 14 amino acids long. The CDR3 sequence: CASRPGLRTDTQYF. CDR3 coding DNA: TGTGCCAGCCGGCCGGGACTACGCACAGATACGCAGTATTTT.

The V call is TRBV5-4, the J call TRBJ2-3; 15 nucleotides line up with TRBD2. The trim removed 4 bases at V and 4 bases at J, leaving 4 bases unmatched. The CDR3 spans 16 residues. Germline V CDR1 and CDR2: SGHNT, YYREEE (reference sequence). CDR3 residues: CASSPGTSGRPDTQYF. The CDR3 region has the DNA TGTGCCAGCAGCCCAGGGACTAGCGGGAGGCCAGATACGCAGTATTTT.

To note about this clone: This specimen includes other DNA sequences encoding the same CDR3. As DNA, the CDR3 is TGTGCCAGCACCCAGTCCTACGAGCAGTACTTC. It encodes CASTQSYEQYF. The chain links TRBV28 to TRBJ2-7; D gene uncertain. CDR3 length: 11 residues. Germline V lookup: CDR1 MDHEN, CDR2 SYDVKM. V lost 7 bases to trimming and J lost 1 base, with 5 bases between them. Full variable domain (remainder filled in from reference TRBV28 and TRBJ2-7): DVKVTQSSRYLVKRTGEKVFLECVQDMDHENMFWYRQDPGLGLRLIYFSYDVKMKEKGDIPEGYSVSREKKERFSLILESASTNQTSMYLCASTQSYEQYFGPGTRLTVT.

The table lists this clone with a few counts. The chain recombines TRBV14 with TRBJ2-1, with no clear D. V dropped 4 bases and J dropped 1 base, with 14 bases sitting between them. Germline loops: CDR1 SGHDN, CDR2 FVKESK. The CDR3 is made up of 16 amino acids. DNA for the CDR3: TGTGCCAGCAGCCCCCTAGGGATAGAGTCCTACAATGAGCAGTTCTTC. It is translated as CASSPLGIESYNEQFF.

The chain uses TRBV29-1 and TRBJ2-3; the D gene could be TRBD1 or TRBD2 (5 bases each). The CDR3 runs to 14 residues. From germline, CDR1 is SQVTM and CDR2 ANQGSEA. With 6 bases removed from V and 2 bases from J, the gap between germline ends came to 15 bases. The CDR3 sequence: CSVPRLGPTDTQYF. The CDR3 DNA sequence: TGCAGCGTCCCTCGTTTGGGACCCACAGATACGCAGTATTTT.